This TCR beta chain appears in the sequencing data of a study of T cell repertoires and Cas9 in healthy adults. Germline CDR1 is MNHEY and CDR2 is SVGAGI. This CDR3 contains 14 residues. The V segment lost 4 bases and the J segment 11 bases; nucleotides outside the gene matches: 11. The data were produced by immunoSEQ multiplex PCR, yet TCRdb's version contains in-frame clones alone and is incomplete. The sample lists about 14,000 clones; 80% to 90% were seen once. The chain links TRBV6-5 to TRBJ1-1, with 9 bases fitting TRBD1. This clonotype originated in a human donor in good health. Sequencing was performed on Tregs (CD4+, CD25+, CD127-, CD137-, CD154-) from PBMCs; culture status not recorded. The CDR3, as DNA: TGTGCCAGCAGTTCCGGACAGGGGCGATTCTTGGCTTTCTTT. Translating gives CASSSGQGRFLAFF.